The subject of this entry is one T cell receptor (beta chain). V lost 1 base to trimming and J lost 4 bases; unmatched junction nucleotides: 8. The V gene's germline CDR1 is SGHVS and CDR2 FNYEAQ. The CDR3 extends over 16 amino acids. These data come from a study of blood T cell repertoires in COVID-19. On the study more broadly: The United States, Italy and Spain were the sources of the acute and convalescent COVID-19 samples. PBMCs, B-cell-depleted T cells, or T cells were the source of the cDNA or gDNA that made up the material.

In the source study's methods: Reference gene primer amplification in the assay estimated nucleated cell counts. Libraries were prepared by immunoSEQ multiplex PCR; TCRdb keeps only in-frame clonotypes and omits some of them. That table supplies the V and J calls and clone size; D and trimming were determined from the DNA. The sample holds about 250,000 clones, roughly 84% seen once. The sequence was collected from a woman aged 40 to 50 who had recovered from COVID-19. The source material was peripheral blood. The J gene is TRBJ2-5, the V gene TRBV7-6; 8 nucleotides agree with TRBD2. CDR3 sequence reads: CASSLESGGVGETQYF. CDR3 coding DNA: TGTGCCAGCAGCTTAGAAAGCGGGGGCGTTGGAGAGACCCAGTACTTC.